The 2 T cell receptor beta chains below come from one sample, sequenced in a study of cytomegalovirus exposure and HLA in healthy donors. Primers: 60 Vbeta forward and 13 Jbeta reverse. The repertoire was sequenced with immunoSEQ multiplex PCR; TCRdb's copy has only in-frame clones and lacks some. The table shows 100,000 to 150,000 clones, with almost 80% occurring only once. The sample taken for sequencing was PBMCs. The receptors originated from a female donor in good health and CMV-seronegative.

The chain combines TRBV30 with TRBJ2-1, with 8 bases identical to TRBD2. This CDR3 is 14 amino acids long. Germline CDR1 reads GTSNPN; CDR2 reads SVGIG (reference sequence). Trimming cost V 2 bases and J 6 bases; bases outside gene matches: 6. The CDR3: CAWSLGSGSNEQFF. DNA of the CDR3: TGTGCCTGGAGTCTGGGCAGCGGGAGCAATGAGCAGTTCTTC.

The chain has TRBV27 and TRBJ2-5; 13 bases align to TRBD2. The CDR3 loop spans 17 amino acids. The germline gives CDR1 MNHEY, CDR2 SMNVEV (reference sequence). V trimming: 5 bases; J trimming: 4 bases; junction bases outside the gene matches: 10. Here the CDR3 DNA reads TGTGCCAGCAGTACGTATGGACTAGCGGGAGTTACAGAGACCCAGTACTTC. Amino acid sequence: CASSTYGLAGVTETQYF.